The T cell receptor beta chain described here comes from a study of T cells in localized non-small cell lung cancer. This clone was seen a few times. Clones were read by immunoSEQ multiplex PCR, and TCRdb kept only the in-frame ones, dropping some. The sample holds about 24,000 clones, 70% to 90% seen once. CDR1 MRHNA and CDR2 SNTAGT come from the germline V gene. CDR3 length equals 14 residues. V gave up 8 bases and J gave up 0 bases, with 13 bases separating them. The sequences come from PBMCs, collected before any cancer treatment. The source is a man aged 40-75 years with stage II lung adenocarcinoma. The chain combines TRBV6-4 with TRBJ1-1; possibly TRBD1 for D (6 bases). The CDR3 DNA is TGTGCCAGCCGGACAGTTCACATGAACACTGAAGCTTTCTTT. This sequence encodes CASRTVHMNTEAFF.